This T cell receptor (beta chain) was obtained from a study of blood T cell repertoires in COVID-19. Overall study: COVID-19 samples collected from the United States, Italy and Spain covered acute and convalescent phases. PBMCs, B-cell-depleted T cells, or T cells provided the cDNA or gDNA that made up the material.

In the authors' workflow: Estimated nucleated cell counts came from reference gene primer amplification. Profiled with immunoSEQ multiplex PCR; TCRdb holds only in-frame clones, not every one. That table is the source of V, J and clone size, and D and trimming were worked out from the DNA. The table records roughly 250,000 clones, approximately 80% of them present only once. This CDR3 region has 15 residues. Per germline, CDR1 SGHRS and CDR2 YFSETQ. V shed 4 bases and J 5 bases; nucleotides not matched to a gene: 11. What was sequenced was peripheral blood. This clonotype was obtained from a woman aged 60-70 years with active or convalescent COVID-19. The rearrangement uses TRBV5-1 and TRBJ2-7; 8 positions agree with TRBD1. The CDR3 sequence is CASSAIKDRDNEQYF. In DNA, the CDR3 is TGCGCCAGCAGCGCCATAAAGGACAGGGACAACGAGCAGTACTTC.